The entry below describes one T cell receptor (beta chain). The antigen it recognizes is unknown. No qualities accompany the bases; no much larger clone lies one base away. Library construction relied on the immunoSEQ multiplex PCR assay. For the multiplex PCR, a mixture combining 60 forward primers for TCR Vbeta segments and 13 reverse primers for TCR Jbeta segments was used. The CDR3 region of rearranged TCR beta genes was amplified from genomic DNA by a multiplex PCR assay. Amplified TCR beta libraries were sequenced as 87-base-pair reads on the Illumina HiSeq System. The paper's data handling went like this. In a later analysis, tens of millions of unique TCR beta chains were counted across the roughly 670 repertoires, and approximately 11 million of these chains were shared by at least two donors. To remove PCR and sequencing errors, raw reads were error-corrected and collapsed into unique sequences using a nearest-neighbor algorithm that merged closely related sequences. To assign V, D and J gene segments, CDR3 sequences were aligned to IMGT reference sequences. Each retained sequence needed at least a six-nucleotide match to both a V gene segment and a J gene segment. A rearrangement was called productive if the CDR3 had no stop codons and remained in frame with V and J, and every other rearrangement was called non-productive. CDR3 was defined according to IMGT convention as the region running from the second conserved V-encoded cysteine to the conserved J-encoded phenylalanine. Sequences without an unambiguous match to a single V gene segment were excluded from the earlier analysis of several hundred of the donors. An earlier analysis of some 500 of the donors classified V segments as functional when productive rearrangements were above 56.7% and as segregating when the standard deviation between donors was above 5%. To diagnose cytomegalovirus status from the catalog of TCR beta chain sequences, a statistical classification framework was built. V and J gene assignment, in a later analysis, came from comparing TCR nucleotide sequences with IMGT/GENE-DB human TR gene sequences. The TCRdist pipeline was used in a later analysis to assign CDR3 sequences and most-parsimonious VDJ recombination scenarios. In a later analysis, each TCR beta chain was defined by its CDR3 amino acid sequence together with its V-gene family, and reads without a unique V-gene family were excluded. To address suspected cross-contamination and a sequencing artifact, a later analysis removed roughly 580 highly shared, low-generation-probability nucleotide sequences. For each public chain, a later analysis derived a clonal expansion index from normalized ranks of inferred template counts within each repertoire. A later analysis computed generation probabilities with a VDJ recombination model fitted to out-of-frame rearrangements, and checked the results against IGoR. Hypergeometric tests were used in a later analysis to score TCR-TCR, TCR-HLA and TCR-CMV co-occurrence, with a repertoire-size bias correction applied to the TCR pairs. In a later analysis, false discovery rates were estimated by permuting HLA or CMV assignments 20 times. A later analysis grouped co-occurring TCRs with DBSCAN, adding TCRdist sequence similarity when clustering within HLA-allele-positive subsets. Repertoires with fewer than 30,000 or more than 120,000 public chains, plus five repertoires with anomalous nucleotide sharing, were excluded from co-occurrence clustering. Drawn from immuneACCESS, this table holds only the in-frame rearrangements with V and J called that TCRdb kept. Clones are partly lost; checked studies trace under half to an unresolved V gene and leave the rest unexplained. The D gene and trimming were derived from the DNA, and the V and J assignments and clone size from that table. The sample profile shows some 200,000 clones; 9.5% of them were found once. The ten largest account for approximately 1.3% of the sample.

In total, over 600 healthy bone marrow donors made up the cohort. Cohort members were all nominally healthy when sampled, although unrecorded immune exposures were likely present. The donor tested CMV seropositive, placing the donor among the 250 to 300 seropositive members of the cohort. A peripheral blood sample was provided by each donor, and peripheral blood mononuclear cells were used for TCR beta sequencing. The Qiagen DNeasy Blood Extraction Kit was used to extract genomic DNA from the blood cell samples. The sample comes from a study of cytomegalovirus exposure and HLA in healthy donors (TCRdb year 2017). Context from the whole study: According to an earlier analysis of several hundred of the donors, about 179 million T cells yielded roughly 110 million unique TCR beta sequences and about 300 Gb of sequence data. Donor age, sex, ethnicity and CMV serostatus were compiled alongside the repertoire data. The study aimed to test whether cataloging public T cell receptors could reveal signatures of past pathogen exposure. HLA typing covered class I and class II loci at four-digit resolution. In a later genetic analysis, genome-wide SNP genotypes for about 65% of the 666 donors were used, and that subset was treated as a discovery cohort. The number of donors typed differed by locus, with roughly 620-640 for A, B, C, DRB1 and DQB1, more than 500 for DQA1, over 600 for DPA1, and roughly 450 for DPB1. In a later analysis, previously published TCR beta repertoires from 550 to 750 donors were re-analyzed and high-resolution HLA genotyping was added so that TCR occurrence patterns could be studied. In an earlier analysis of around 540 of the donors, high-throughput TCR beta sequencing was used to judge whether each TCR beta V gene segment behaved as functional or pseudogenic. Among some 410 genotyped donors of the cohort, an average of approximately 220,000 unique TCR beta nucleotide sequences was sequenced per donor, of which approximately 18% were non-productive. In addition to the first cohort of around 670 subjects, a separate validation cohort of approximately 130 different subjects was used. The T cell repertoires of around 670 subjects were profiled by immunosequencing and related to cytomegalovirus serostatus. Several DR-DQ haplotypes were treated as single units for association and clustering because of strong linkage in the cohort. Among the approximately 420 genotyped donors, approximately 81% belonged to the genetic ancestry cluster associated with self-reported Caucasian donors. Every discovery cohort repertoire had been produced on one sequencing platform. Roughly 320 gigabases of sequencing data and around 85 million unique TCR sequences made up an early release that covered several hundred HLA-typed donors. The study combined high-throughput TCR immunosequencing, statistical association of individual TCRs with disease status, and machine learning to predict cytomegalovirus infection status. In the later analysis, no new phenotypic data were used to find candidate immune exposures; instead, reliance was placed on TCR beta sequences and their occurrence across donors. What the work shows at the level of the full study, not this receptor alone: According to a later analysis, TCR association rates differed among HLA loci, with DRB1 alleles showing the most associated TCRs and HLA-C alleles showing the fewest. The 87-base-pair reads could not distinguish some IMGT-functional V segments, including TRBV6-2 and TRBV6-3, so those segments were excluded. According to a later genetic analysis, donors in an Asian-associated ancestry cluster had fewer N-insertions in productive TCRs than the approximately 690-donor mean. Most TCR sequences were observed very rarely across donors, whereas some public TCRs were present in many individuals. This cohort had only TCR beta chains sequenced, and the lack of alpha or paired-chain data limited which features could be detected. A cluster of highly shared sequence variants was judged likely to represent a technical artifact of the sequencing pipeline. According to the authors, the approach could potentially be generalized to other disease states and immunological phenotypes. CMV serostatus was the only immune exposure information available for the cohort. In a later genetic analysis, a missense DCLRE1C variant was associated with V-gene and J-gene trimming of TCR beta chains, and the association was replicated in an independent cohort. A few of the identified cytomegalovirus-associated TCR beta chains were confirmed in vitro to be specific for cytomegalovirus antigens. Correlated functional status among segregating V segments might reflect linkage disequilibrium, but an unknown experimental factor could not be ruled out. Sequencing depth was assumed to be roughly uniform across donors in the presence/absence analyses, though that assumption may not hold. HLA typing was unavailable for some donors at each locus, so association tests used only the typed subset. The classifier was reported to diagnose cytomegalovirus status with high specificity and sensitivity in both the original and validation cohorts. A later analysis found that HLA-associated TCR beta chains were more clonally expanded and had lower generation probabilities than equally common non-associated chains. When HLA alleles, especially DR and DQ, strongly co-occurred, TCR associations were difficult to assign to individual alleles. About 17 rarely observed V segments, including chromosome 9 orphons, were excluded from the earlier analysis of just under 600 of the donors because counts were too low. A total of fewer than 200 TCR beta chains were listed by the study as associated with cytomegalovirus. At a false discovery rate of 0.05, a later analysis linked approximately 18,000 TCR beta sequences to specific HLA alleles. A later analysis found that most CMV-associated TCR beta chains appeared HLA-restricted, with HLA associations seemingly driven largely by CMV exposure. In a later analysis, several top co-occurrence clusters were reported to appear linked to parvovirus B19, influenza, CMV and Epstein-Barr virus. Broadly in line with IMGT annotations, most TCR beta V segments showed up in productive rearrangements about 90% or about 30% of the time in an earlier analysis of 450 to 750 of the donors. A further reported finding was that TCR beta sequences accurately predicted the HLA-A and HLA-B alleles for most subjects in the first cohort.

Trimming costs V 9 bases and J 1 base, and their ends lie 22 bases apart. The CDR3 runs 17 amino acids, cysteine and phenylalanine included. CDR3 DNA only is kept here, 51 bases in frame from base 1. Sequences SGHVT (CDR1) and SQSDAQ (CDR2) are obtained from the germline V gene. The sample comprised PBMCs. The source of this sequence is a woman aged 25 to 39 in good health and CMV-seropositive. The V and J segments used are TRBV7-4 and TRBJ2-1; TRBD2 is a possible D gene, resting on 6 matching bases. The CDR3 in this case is CASPRGGREESYNEQFF. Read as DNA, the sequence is TGTGCCAGTCCTAGGGGAGGTCGGGAAGAATCCTACAATGAGCAGTTCTTC.